This passage covers 14 T cell receptor beta chains from one sample sequenced in a study of T-cell memory formation after mild COVID-19. TCRdb re-analysed the 5' RACE reads in MiXCR, keeping a single row per CDR3 protein. Found here are 550,000 to 700,000 distinct CDR3 sequences, approximately 15% of them singletons; the top ten hold about 7.5%. Sequencing was done on a sample of PBMCs or a T cell subset sorted from them (not recorded which). These receptors all stem from an adult woman who had mild COVID-19 (a few samples of this study predate the infection). Cell type and time point are not known.

The table lists this clonotype with many counts. The gene calls are TRBV12-3 or TRBV12-4 and TRBJ1-4, with TRBD1 matching over 11 bases. Trimming took 8 bases from V and 8 from J; bases not matched to a gene: 4. The CDR3 length is 13 residues. The CDR3 sequence: CASGGQGDEKLFF. DNA of the CDR3: TGTGCCAGCGGGGGACAGGGGGACGAAAAACTGTTTTTT.

This clonotype was found a few times. The rearrangement links TRBV25-1 to TRBJ1-1, with 7 nucleotides matching TRBD1. Germline V lookup: CDR1 MGHDK, CDR2 SYGVNS. This CDR3 is 13 amino acids long. J gave up 4 bases and V 8 bases, and 7 bases lay outside the gene matches. CDR3 residues: CASLRQGSTEAFF. The CDR3 region has the DNA TGTGCCAGCTTAAGACAGGGCAGCACTGAAGCTTTCTTT.

This clonotype has a handful of counts. The V and J genes are TRBV7-2 and TRBJ2-2; D could derive from TRBD1 or TRBD2 (5 bases each). Trimming took 5 bases from V and 3 from J, leaving 16 bases between them. Germline loops: CDR1 SGHTA, CDR2 FQGNSA. The CDR3 has 16 residues. DNA of the CDR3: TGTGCCAGCAGCCCCCGCCGGGACGGGGACACCGGGGAGCTGTTTTTT. This codes for CASSPRRDGDTGELFF. The full variable domain, rest sourced from reference TRBV7-2 and TRBJ2-2, is GAGVSQSPSNKVTEKGKDVELRCDPISGHTALYWYRQSLGQGLEFLIYFQGNSAPDKSGLPSDRFSAERTGGSVSTLTIQRTQQEDSAVYLCASSPRRDGDTGELFFGEGSRLTVL.

This clonotype has at least ten counts. The chain couples TRBV27 to TRBJ2-2, with 9 positions matching TRBD2. Germline CDR1 reads MNHEY; CDR2 reads SMNVEV (reference sequence). J was trimmed by 4 bases and V by 5 bases; bases with no gene match: 8. The CDR3 has 16 residues. The CDR3 region has the DNA TGTGCCAGCAGTGGGGAGCGGGAGGTCGGCACCGGGGAGCTGTTTTTT. Translating it yields CASSGEREVGTGELFF.

The rearrangement links TRBV2 to TRBJ2-2, with 8 positions matching TRBD1. Unmatched junction bases numbered 8, after V lost 5 bases and J lost 6 bases. Germline V CDR1 and CDR2: SNHLY, FYNNEI. CDR3 length: 15 amino acids. In nucleotides, the CDR3 is TGTGCCAGCAGTATATACGGGACAGGCCCCGGGGAGCTGTTTTTT. This translates into CASSIYGTGPGELFF.

This chain uses TRBV5-1 with TRBJ2-1, with TRBD1 matching over 9 bases. Unmatched junction bases numbered 7, after V lost 0 bases and J lost 6 bases. The CDR3 runs 16 residues. Per the germline V gene, CDR1 is SGHRS and CDR2 is YFSETQ. CDR3 sequence reads: CASSLGDRERVNEQFF. DNA for the CDR3: TGCGCCAGCAGCTTGGGGGACAGGGAAAGGGTCAATGAGCAGTTCTTC.

The chain recombines TRBV7-3 with TRBJ2-2; the D gene could be TRBD1 or TRBD2 (5 bases each). Per germline, CDR1 SGHTA and CDR2 FQGTGA. Trimming removed 1 base from V and 6 bases from J, with 15 bases in between. The CDR3 is 16 residues long. The CDR3 region is CASSLRRQGRAGELFF. The CDR3 coding sequence is TGTGCCAGCAGCTTAAGGAGGCAGGGAAGGGCCGGGGAGCTGTTTTTT.

The V and J genes are TRBV27 and TRBJ2-1, with TRBD2 identical over 12 bases. This CDR3 spans 17 amino acids. Germline V gives CDR1 MNHEY, CDR2 SMNVEV (reference sequence). The junction had 7 bases not matched to a gene; V was cut back by 3 bases and J by 4 bases. CDR3 protein: CASSLRGGLAGYNEQFF. The DNA of the CDR3 is TGTGCCAGCAGTTTGAGGGGGGGACTAGCGGGTTACAATGAGCAGTTCTTC.

The gene calls are TRBV27 and TRBJ2-3; 10 positions agree with TRBD2. The V segment lost 5 bases and the J segment 0 bases; nucleotides outside the gene matches: 11. This CDR3 has 18 residues. Germline CDR1 MNHEY, CDR2 SMNVEV (reference sequence). CDR3 sequence (DNA): TGTGCCAGCAGTCCATCTTTATGGACTAGCGGTAGCACAGATACGCAGTATTTT. Protein: CASSPSLWTSGSTDTQYF.

The chain recombines TRBV2 with TRBJ2-7, with D perhaps matching TRBD2 (5 bases). V lost 4 bases to trimming and J lost 12 bases, with 10 bases between them. The CDR3 extends over 10 amino acids. CDR1 and CDR2 (germline): SNHLY, FYNNEI. CDR3 residues: CASSAGSGYF. CDR3 DNA: TGTGCCAGCAGTGCGGGGTCCGGGTACTTC.

The rearrangement joins TRBV9 to TRBJ2-3, with no clear D. The CDR3 contains 15 residues. Per germline, CDR1 SGDLS and CDR2 YYNGEE. V was shortened by 0 bases and J by 4 bases, with 12 bases between the two germline ends. The CDR3 sequence: CASSVAPATPDTQYF. The CDR3 DNA reads as TGTGCCAGCAGCGTAGCTCCCGCGACCCCAGATACGCAGTATTTT.

V usage is TRBV24-1 and J usage is TRBJ1-2, with D tentatively TRBD1 (6 bases). Between the trimmed V and J ends, which lost 5 bases and 3 bases, there was a span of 9 bases. In germline, CDR1 is KGHDR, CDR2 SFDVKD. The CDR3 covers 13 residues. CDR3 sequence: CATSGTGYYGYTF. DNA for the CDR3: TGTGCCACCAGTGGTACAGGGTACTATGGCTACACCTTC.

In this sample, this clonotype turned up a few times. CDR3 amino acids: CASSLRGLAMGNIQYF. Here the CDR3 DNA reads TGTGCCAGCAGTTTACGAGGACTAGCGATGGGAAACATTCAGTACTTC. The chain employs TRBV12-3 or TRBV12-4 and TRBJ2-4; 9 bases agree with TRBD2. This CDR3 is built from 16 residues. The junction had 8 bases not matched to a gene; V was cut back by 2 bases and J by 6 bases.

This clonotype was counted between two and nine times. The chain links TRBV6-5 to TRBJ1-1; a weak D match, TRBD1 (6 bases). V lost 2 bases, J lost 3 bases, and 28 bases lay in between. The length of the CDR3 is 20 residues. Germline V gene sequence: CDR1 MNHEY, CDR2 SVGAGI. The CDR3 nucleotides read TGTGCCAGCAGTTACCGTACACCTCGGGGGGGGCTGTTATCCCACACTGAAGCTTTCTTT. Its translation: CASSYRTPRGGLLSHTEAFF.